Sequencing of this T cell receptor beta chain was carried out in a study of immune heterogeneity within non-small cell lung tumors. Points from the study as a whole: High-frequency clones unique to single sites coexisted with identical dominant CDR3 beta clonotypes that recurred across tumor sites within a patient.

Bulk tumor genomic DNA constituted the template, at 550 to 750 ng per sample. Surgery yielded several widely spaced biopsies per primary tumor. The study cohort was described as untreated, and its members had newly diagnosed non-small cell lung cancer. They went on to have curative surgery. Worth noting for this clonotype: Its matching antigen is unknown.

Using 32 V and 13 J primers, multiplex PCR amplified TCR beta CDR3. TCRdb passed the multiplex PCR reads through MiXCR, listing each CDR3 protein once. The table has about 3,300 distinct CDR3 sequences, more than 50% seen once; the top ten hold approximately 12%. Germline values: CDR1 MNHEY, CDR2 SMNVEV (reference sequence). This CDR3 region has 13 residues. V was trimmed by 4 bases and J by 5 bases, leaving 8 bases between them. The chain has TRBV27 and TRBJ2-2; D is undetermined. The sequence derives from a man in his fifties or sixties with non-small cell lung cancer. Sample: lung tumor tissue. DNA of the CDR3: TGTGCCAGCAGTTCCCGGGCGACCGGGGAGCTGTTTTTT. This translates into CASSSRATGELFF.